The 32 T cell receptor beta chains reported below all come from one sample, sequenced in a study of T cell repertoires in cytomegalovirus infection. TCRdb recomputed calls from the reads with MiXCR, one row per CDR3 protein. The profile covers roughly 920,000 distinct CDR3 sequences, with 31% appearing a single time and about an eighth taken by the ten largest. Which antigens these TCRs recognize remains unknown. Specimen: cultured CD8+ T cells from PBMCs, collected from culture after CMV antigen stimulation. Every receptor here comes from a human donor in good health (CMV status not recorded). Some clones in this sample may be carry-over from other donors' samples.

This clonotype was seen a few times. The chain combines TRBV20-1 with TRBJ2-6; D remains unclear. V was trimmed by 0 bases and J by 0 bases, leaving 6 bases between them. The length of the CDR3 is 15 residues. Germline assignment: CDR1 DFQATT and CDR2 SNEGSKA (reference sequence). CDR3 bases: TGCAGTGCTAGAGACAGCCACTCTGGGGCCAACGTCCTGACTTTC. Amino acids: CSARDSHSGANVLTF.

CDR3 amino acids: CATLPRQGGTDTQYF. The CDR3 nucleotides are TGTGCCACCCTCCCCCGACAGGGGGGCACAGATACGCAGTATTTT. The chain links TRBV2 to TRBJ2-3, with 9 bases matching TRBD1. Germline V gene lookup returns CDR1 SNHLY and CDR2 FYNNEI. V shed 10 bases, J shed 1 base, and the junction held 9 bases outside the gene matches. The CDR3 sequence is 15 residues long.

The genes are TRBV7-9 and TRBJ2-3; TRBD2 matches 8 bases. The CDR3 is 16 amino acids. Trimming removed 5 bases from V and 4 bases from J; junction bases left unmatched: 11. From germline, CDR1 is SEHNR and CDR2 FQNEAQ (reference sequence). The CDR3 loop reads CASSPLAGGGPDTQYF. For the CDR3, the DNA is TGTGCCAGCAGCCCTCTCGCGGGGGGAGGTCCAGATACGCAGTATTTT. Drawing the rest from reference TRBV7-9 and TRBJ2-3, the complete variable domain is DTGVSQNPRHKITKRGQNVTFRCDPISEHNRLYWYRQTLGQGPEFLTYFQNEAQLEKSRLLSDRFSAERPKGSFSTLEIQRTEQGDSAMYLCASSPLAGGGPDTQYFGPGTRLTVL.

This chain links TRBV20-1 with TRBJ1-6; TRBD1 might be the D (6 bases). Germline values: CDR1 DFQATT, CDR2 SNEGSKA (reference sequence). Trimming removed 2 bases at V and 9 bases at J, with 17 bases between. The length of the CDR3 is 15 residues. CDR3 in DNA: TGCAGTGCTAGAACCCGGGAAGGGGGATTTTCACCCCTCCACTTT. This translates into CSARTREGGFSPLHF.

This clonotype was seen at least ten times. This chain connects TRBV7-6 to TRBJ2-1, with 8 bases that match TRBD2. This CDR3 is built from 14 residues. V shed 5 bases, J shed 6 bases, and the junction held 6 bases outside the gene matches. Germline values: CDR1 SGHVS, CDR2 FNYEAQ. CDR3 protein: CASSPSGGFNEQFF. The CDR3 DNA reads TGTGCCAGCAGCCCAAGCGGGGGCTTCAATGAGCAGTTCTTC.

This clonotype was picked up a small number of times. The rearrangement links TRBV7-9 to TRBJ2-1, with 7 positions matching TRBD1. Germline CDR1 is SEHNR and CDR2 is FQNEAQ (reference sequence). The V segment lost 5 bases and the J segment 2 bases; nucleotides outside the gene matches: 9. CDR3 size: 16 residues. In nucleotides, the CDR3 is TGTGCCAGCAGCCCACCGGGACAGCTCACCTACAATGAGCAGTTCTTC. As protein: CASSPPGQLTYNEQFF.

This chain uses TRBV11-2 with TRBJ1-1, with 7 nucleotides matching TRBD1. The CDR3 has 15 residues. CDR1 and CDR2 from the germline V gene are SGHAT and FQNNGV. J was trimmed by 3 bases and V by 5 bases; bases with no gene match: 9. The DNA for the CDR3 is TGTGCCAGCAGCCGGTACGGGACAGAATACACTGAAGCTTTCTTT. Translating it yields CASSRYGTEYTEAFF.

J is TRBJ2-7 and V is TRBV7-3; perhaps TRBD1 as D (5 bases). The CDR3 totals 13 residues. V gave up 6 bases and J gave up 5 bases, with 14 bases separating them. Looked up from germline, CDR1 is SGHTA and CDR2 is FQGTGA. CDR3 in amino acids: CASSSSAGNEQYV. In nucleotides, the CDR3 is TGTGCCAGCAGTTCGAGCGCAGGGAACGAGCAGTACGTC.

The DNA of the CDR3 is TGTGCCAGCACTCCGACTCCCCAGGGCTACAATGAGCAGTTCTTC. This codes for CASTPTPQGYNEQFF. The chain carries TRBV2 and TRBJ2-1; a possible D gene is TRBD1 (5 bases). The CDR3 is 15 amino acids. The germline V gene encodes CDR1 SNHLY and CDR2 FYNNEI. V was cut by 7 bases and J by 3 bases, with 16 bases left in between.

This clonotype was counted only a few times. This rearrangement joins TRBV6-5 to TRBJ2-7; D not resolved. V was trimmed by 2 bases and J by 0 bases, leaving 5 bases between them. The CDR3 length is 13 residues. Germline V gene sequence: CDR1 MNHEY, CDR2 SVGAGI. CDR3 loop: CASSYDGSYEQYF. CDR3 nucleotide sequence: TGTGCCAGCAGTTACGACGGCTCCTACGAGCAGTACTTC.

The chain carries TRBV4-1 and TRBJ1-1; D is perhaps TRBD1 (5 bases). V lost 3 bases and J 7 bases, leaving 12 bases between the germline ends. The CDR3 consists of 13 residues. In germline, CDR1 is MGHRA, CDR2 YSYEKL. CDR3 DNA: TGCGCCAGCAGCCACGGGACGTATGATGAAGCTTTCTTT. This codes for CASSHGTYDEAFF.

This clonotype showed up many times. This chain uses TRBV7-2 with TRBJ2-2; 7 nucleotides line up with TRBD1. This CDR3 spans 16 amino acids. The ends lost 2 bases at V and 7 bases at J; junction bases unmatched: 10. Germline values: CDR1 SGHTA, CDR2 FQGNSA. The CDR3 region has the DNA TGTGCCAGCAGCTTAACGTACAGGGGACGGATCGGGGAGCTGTTTTTT. As protein: CASSLTYRGRIGELFF.

This clonotype has only a few counts. This chain joins TRBV11-2 and TRBJ2-1; 7 positions agree with TRBD1. Looked up from germline, CDR1 is SGHAT and CDR2 is FQNNGV. The CDR3 loop spans 15 amino acids. Trimming removed 5 bases from V and 3 bases from J; junction bases left unmatched: 7. The CDR3 DNA follows: TGTGCCAGCAGCCGCGGACAGGTAGACTACAATGAGCAGTTCTTC. Its translation: CASSRGQVDYNEQFF.

To note about this clonotype: This may come from a read error, since a much larger clone is one base off. The rearrangement joins TRBV7-4 to TRBJ2-7; D could derive from TRBD1 or TRBD2 (5 bases each). The CDR3 has 11 amino acids. Germline CDR1 reads SGHVT; CDR2 reads SQSDAQ. CDR3 residues: CASSSRDERYV. The CDR3, as DNA: TGTGCCAGCAGCTCCAGGGACGAGCGGTACGTC.

This clonotype has more than one count but fewer than ten. This chain joins TRBV7-2 and TRBJ1-1; possibly TRBD1 for D (5 bases). Germline CDR1 reads SGHTA; CDR2 reads FQGNSA. This CDR3 has 15 amino acids. V was shortened by 5 bases and J by 1 base, with 14 bases between the two germline ends. CDR3 in amino acids: CASSRWGKENTEAFF. In DNA form, the CDR3 reads TGTGCCAGCAGCCGTTGGGGGAAGGAGAACACTGAAGCTTTCTTT.

This clonotype came up a few times. The chain combines TRBV6-6 with TRBJ1-4; TRBD1 matches at 9 bases. The junction had 14 bases not matched to a gene; V was cut back by 10 bases and J by 8 bases. The CDR3 covers 15 residues. Germline V gene lookup returns CDR1 MNHNY and CDR2 SVGAGI (reference sequence). This chain's CDR3 is CANLYGTGSIEKLFF. DNA of the CDR3: TGTGCCAACTTATACGGGACAGGGTCTATCGAAAAACTGTTTTTT.

The chain carries TRBV6-2 or TRBV6-3 and TRBJ1-1; possible D gene TRBD1, 6 bases. This CDR3 is built from 13 residues. Germline lookup yields CDR1 MNHEY and CDR2 SVGEGT. Between the trimmed V and J ends, which lost 8 bases and 3 bases, there was a span of 13 bases. The CDR3 region is CASGYREHTEAFF. The CDR3 region has the DNA TGTGCCAGCGGGTACAGGGAGCACACTGAAGCTTTCTTT.

This clonotype was recorded at least ten times. The chain carries TRBV12-3 or TRBV12-4 and TRBJ2-7; D gene uncertain. V lost 5 bases and J lost 9, with 20 bases in between. There are 14 residues in the CDR3. The chain's CDR3 is CASSTPESTGGQYF. Here the CDR3 DNA reads TGTGCCAGCAGTACCCCGGAGTCGACTGGTGGGCAGTACTTC.

The V call is TRBV12-5, the J call TRBJ2-1, with 9 bases identical to TRBD2. Germline CDR1 is LGHNT and CDR2 is FRNRAP. J lost 6 bases, V lost 7 bases, and 7 bases had no gene match. The CDR3 runs to 14 residues. CDR3 sequence: CASAPVAGVNEQFF. The CDR3 nucleotides read TGTGCTAGTGCCCCGGTAGCGGGGGTCAATGAGCAGTTCTTC.

This clonotype came up a few times. The chain uses TRBV9 and TRBJ2-6; no reliable D call. The CDR3 extends over 18 amino acids. Trimming stripped 3 bases from V and 0 bases from J, with 16 bases between. The germline gives CDR1 SGDLS, CDR2 YYNGEE. The CDR3 reads CASSDASGRNSGANVLTF. The DNA for the CDR3 is TGTGCCAGCAGCGACGCCTCGGGCAGGAACTCTGGGGCCAACGTCCTGACTTTC. Variable domain in full (rest from reference TRBV9 and TRBJ2-6): DSGVTQTPKHLITATGQRVTLRCSPRSGDLSVYWYQQSLDQGLQFLIQYYNGEERAKGNILERFSAQQFPDLHSELNLSSLELGDSALYFCASSDASGRNSGANVLTFGAGSRLTVL.

The chain recombines TRBV4-3 with TRBJ2-7; D might be TRBD1 or TRBD2, each matching 7 bases. V lost 3 bases and J 5 bases, leaving 17 bases between the germline ends. Germline V gives CDR1 LGHNA, CDR2 YSLEER. This CDR3 is 15 amino acids long. CDR3 DNA: TGCGCCAGCAGCCATCCGGGACAGCGGGACCACGAGCAGTACGTC. Encoded protein: CASSHPGQRDHEQYV.

This clonotype was picked up a small number of times. The chain recombines TRBV6-5 with TRBJ1-1, with D unresolved. V lost 4 bases, J lost 5 bases, and 11 bases lay in between. CDR1 is MNHEY and CDR2 is SVGAGI in the germline V gene. This CDR3 region has 13 residues. CDR3 sequence: CASSWEVKTEAFF. As DNA, the CDR3 is TGTGCCAGCAGTTGGGAGGTTAAAACTGAAGCTTTCTTT.

The rearrangement joins TRBV7-8 to TRBJ2-1; TRBD2 matches 8 bases. V dropped 3 bases and J dropped 6; count of bases not matched to a gene: 7. Germline V gene data show CDR1 as SGHVS and CDR2 as FQNEAQ. The CDR3 spans 15 residues. The DNA of the CDR3 is TGTGCCAGCAGCTTGAAAGCGGGGGTATTCAATGAGCAGTTCTTC. The encoded protein is CASSLKAGVFNEQFF.

This clonotype was detected only a few times. The rearrangement joins TRBV7-9 to TRBJ2-3, with D hard to call. The V end was cut by 0 bases, the J end by 4 bases, with 14 bases between. Germline lookup yields CDR1 SEHNR and CDR2 FQNEAQ (reference sequence). This CDR3 region has 16 residues. CDR3 bases: TGTGCCAGCAGCTTAGCAAAAGGCCTATCTCCAGATACGCAGTATTTT. It is translated as CASSLAKGLSPDTQYF.

This chain links TRBV7-6 with TRBJ2-1; TRBD2 matches at 11 bases. The junction had 17 bases not matched to a gene; V was cut back by 2 bases and J by 8 bases. CDR3 size: 19 residues. Germline V gene lookup returns CDR1 SGHVS and CDR2 FNYEAQ. In DNA form, the CDR3 reads TGTGCCAGCAGCTTAAGCGTACTAGCGGGGGAGGGCCCCGGGGATGAGCAGTTCTTC. As protein: CASSLSVLAGEGPGDEQFF.

This clonotype occurred many times. The chain carries TRBV7-8 and TRBJ1-2, with 9 bases fitting TRBD1. V shed 5 bases, J shed 3 bases, and the junction held 7 bases outside the gene matches. The CDR3 has 15 amino acids. The V gene's germline CDR1 is SGHVS and CDR2 FQNEAQ. CDR3 residues: CASSTPGQGDYGYTF. The CDR3 DNA reads as TGTGCCAGCAGCACCCCGGGACAGGGAGACTATGGCTACACCTTC.

This chain links TRBV19 with TRBJ2-3; perhaps TRBD2 as D (5 bases). Trimming stripped 5 bases from V and 3 bases from J, with 12 bases between. Germline V gene sequence: CDR1 LNHDA, CDR2 SQIVND (reference sequence). The CDR3 totals 14 residues. The CDR3 sequence: CASSPDSWTDTQYF. CDR3 nucleotides: TGTGCCAGTAGTCCGGACTCCTGGACAGATACGCAGTATTTT.

This chain joins TRBV7-9 and TRBJ2-1, with 12 bases identical to TRBD2. Germline V gene lookup returns CDR1 SEHNR and CDR2 FQNEAQ (reference sequence). CDR3 length: 16 amino acids. Germline trimming cut 5 bases from V and 10 bases from J; bases unmatched to any gene: 12. The DNA for the CDR3 is TGTGCCAGCAGCAGACTGGGACTAGCGGGTCTCAGGGAGCAGTTCTTC. Amino acid sequence: CASSRLGLAGLREQFF.

This clonotype showed up just a few times. The chain has TRBV12-3 or TRBV12-4 and TRBJ1-6; 7 bases line up with TRBD1. J gave up 9 bases and V 0 bases, and 2 bases lay outside the gene matches. The CDR3 has 14 residues. The CDR3 loop reads CASSLAHRGSPLHF. In DNA form, the CDR3 reads TGTGCCAGCAGTTTAGCTCACAGGGGTTCACCCCTCCACTTT.

This clonotype appeared a few times. V gene TRBV4-1 combines with J gene TRBJ2-3; TRBD2 might be the D (5 bases). Per the germline V gene, CDR1 is MGHRA and CDR2 is YSYEKL. There are 16 residues in the CDR3. V dropped 1 base and J dropped 0 bases, with 11 bases sitting between them. CDR3 coding DNA: TGCGCCAGCAGCCAAGTGGACTTACCTAGCACAGATACGCAGTATTTT. As protein: CASSQVDLPSTDTQYF.

This clonotype came up a few times. V usage is TRBV10-3 and J usage is TRBJ2-3, with D possibly being TRBD2 (6 bases). CDR1 and CDR2 from the germline V gene are ENHRY and SYGVKD. The CDR3 is made up of 18 amino acids. V was cut by 0 bases and J by 2 bases, with 18 bases left in between. In nucleotides, the CDR3 is TGTGCCATCAGTGAGTCGAAGGTTGGAGGGACGGCCACAGATACGCAGTATTTT. As protein: CAISESKVGGTATDTQYF.

In this sample, this clonotype turned up a few times. The chain joins TRBV7-3 to TRBJ2-3; 11 bases are a match to TRBD2. The V segment lost 1 base and the J segment 5 bases; nucleotides outside the gene matches: 5. The CDR3 contains 16 residues. Germline CDR1 is SGHTA and CDR2 is FQGTGA. The CDR3: CASSLKLAGVEDTQYF. In DNA form, the CDR3 reads TGTGCCAGCAGCTTAAAACTAGCGGGGGTTGAAGATACGCAGTATTTT.